The 28 T cell receptor beta chains below all came from one sample that was sequenced in a study of T cell responses to AZD1222 COVID-19 vaccine. TCRdb keeps only in-frame clones here, not all; method: immunoSEQ multiplex PCR. The sample contains 140,000 or so clones, about 93% of which appear only once. The sequencing here drew on peripheral blood, taken 28 days after the second AZD1222 dose. The receptors were gathered from an adult who received the AZD1222 COVID-19 vaccine.

The table lists this clone with a count of one. The chain employs TRBV15 and TRBJ1-4; the match to TRBD1 covers 8 bases. This CDR3 has 16 amino acids. Germline CDR1 reads LNHNV; CDR2 reads YYDKDF (reference sequence). V dropped 1 base and J dropped 5; count of bases not matched to a gene: 6. The CDR3 here is CATSRVRTGRNEKLFF. As DNA, the CDR3 is TGTGCCACCAGCAGAGTACGGACAGGGCGGAATGAAAAACTGTTTTTT.

The CDR3 nucleotides are TGTGCCAGTAGTATGGGGATGGACAGGAGTCTAAACACCATATATTTT. Translating gives CASSMGMDRSLNTIYF. The chain is built from TRBV19 and TRBJ1-3; TRBD1 matches 7 bases. The CDR3 covers 16 residues. Trimming at V came to 3 bases and at J to 6 bases, leaving 11 bases not matched to a gene. Per germline, CDR1 LNHDA and CDR2 SQIVND (reference sequence).

This clone was observed a single time. The chain carries TRBV5-1 and TRBJ2-1; 7 bases align to TRBD1. Germline loops: CDR1 SGHRS, CDR2 YFSETQ. J gave up 4 bases and V 0 bases, and 4 bases lay outside the gene matches. CDR3 size: 15 residues. CDR3 residues: CASSLAVQGYNEQFF. The CDR3, as DNA: TGCGCCAGCAGCTTGGCGGTACAGGGGTACAATGAGCAGTTCTTC.

The chain carries TRBV13 and TRBJ2-7; D call uncertain. The germline gives CDR1 PRHDT, CDR2 FYEKMQ (reference sequence). This CDR3 region has 13 residues. Trimming removed 2 bases from V and 3 bases from J, with 8 bases in between. Here the CDR3 DNA reads TGTGCCAGCAGCTTAACCCCCTACTACGAGCAGTACTTC. Translation: CASSLTPYYEQYF.

The chain is built from TRBV5-8 and TRBJ1-4; D unclear. Germline assignment: CDR1 SGHTS and CDR2 YDEGEE. The CDR3 is 16 amino acids. V lost 4 bases and J 8 bases, leaving 21 bases between the germline ends. The CDR3 nucleotides are TGTGCCAGCAGCCCCGGTGAGATAGGGCTTACGGAAAAACTGTTTTTT. Its translation is CASSPGEIGLTEKLFF.

The chain recombines TRBV28 with TRBJ1-3; TRBD1 is a possible D gene (5 bases). Germline lookup yields CDR1 MDHEN and CDR2 SYDVKM. The CDR3 is 14 residues long. The ends were cut back, 7 bases at V and 3 bases at J, with 13 bases in the middle. CDR3 nucleotide sequence: TGTGCCAGCAACCCGGTGGGGGATGGAAACACCATATATTTT. It encodes CASNPVGDGNTIYF.

This sequence joins TRBV27 and TRBJ2-6; tentative D call: TRBD1 (6 bases). Deletions cut 6 bases from V and 0 bases from J, with 15 bases between. This CDR3 region has 17 residues. The germline CDR1 and CDR2 sequences are MNHEY and SMNVEV (reference sequence). The CDR3 here is CASSPRQGNSGANVLTF. In DNA, the CDR3 is TGTGCCAGCAGCCCGCGGCAGGGGAACTCTGGGGCCAACGTCCTGACTTTC.

The V and J genes are TRBV4-3 and TRBJ2-2; D uncertain. CDR1 LGHNA and CDR2 YSLEER come from the germline V gene. The CDR3 extends over 16 amino acids. V was cut by 2 bases and J by 1 base, with 11 bases left in between. The CDR3 DNA sequence: TGCGCCAGCAGCCAACGGGCCGGTTTGAACACCGGGGAGCTGTTTTTT. Its protein is CASSQRAGLNTGELFF.

The chain has TRBV5-6 and TRBJ2-3; D is possibly TRBD1 or TRBD2 (5 bases each). The V end was cut by 4 bases, the J end by 4 bases, with 16 bases between. The length of the CDR3 is 15 residues. Germline V gives CDR1 SGHDT, CDR2 YYEEEE. For the CDR3, the DNA is TGTGCCAGCAGCGAGGCAGGGTTCGGGGCAGATACGCAGTATTTT. This translates into CASSEAGFGADTQYF.

The chain carries TRBV27 and TRBJ2-1; maybe TRBD1 (5 bases). V lost 4 bases and J lost 6, with 16 bases in between. Germline CDR1 and CDR2: MNHEY and SMNVEV (reference sequence). The CDR3 spans 15 residues. In DNA, the CDR3 is TGTGCCAGCAGTTCAGGGTTTTTGGGTTTCAATGAGCAGTTCTTC. As protein: CASSSGFLGFNEQFF.

This clone was recorded once. The chain recombines TRBV19 with TRBJ1-1; unclear D gene. Trimming cost V 6 bases and J 5 bases, with 13 bases left between them. Germline V gene data show CDR1 as LNHDA and CDR2 as SQIVND (reference sequence). The length of the CDR3 is 13 residues. The CDR3 sequence is CASSRPSVTEAFF. CDR3 nucleotides: TGTGCCAGTAGCAGGCCTTCAGTGACTGAAGCTTTCTTT.

The chain is built from TRBV7-2 and TRBJ2-5, with D possibly TRBD2 on 5 matching bases. Germline V gene lookup returns CDR1 SGHTA and CDR2 FQGNSA. The V end was cut by 5 bases, the J end by 7 bases, with 17 bases between. The CDR3 length is 14 residues. The CDR3 region has the DNA TGTGCCAGCAGCCAGGATAGGGCCCGGGGGACCCAGTACTTC. Protein product: CASSQDRARGTQYF.

The rearrangement links TRBV10-1 to TRBJ2-2; D perhaps matches TRBD1 (5 bases). The CDR3 sequence is 16 residues long. The germline gives CDR1 WNHNN, CDR2 SYGVQD (reference sequence). Trimming shortened V by 0 bases and J by 3 bases, and 11 bases separated the two germline ends. DNA of the CDR3: TGCGCCAGCAGTGAGTCAGGTCAGGGCCACACCGGGGAGCTGTTTTTT. This translates into CASSESGQGHTGELFF.

The chain combines TRBV14 with TRBJ1-1; D call uncertain. V was shortened by 3 bases and J by 3 bases, with 5 bases between the two germline ends. This CDR3 is 12 amino acids long. Per germline, CDR1 SGHDN and CDR2 FVKESK. Here the CDR3 reads CASSHWDTEAFF. The CDR3 region has the DNA TGTGCCAGCAGCCATTGGGACACTGAAGCTTTCTTT. Filled out from reference TRBV14 and TRBJ1-1, the complete variable domain reads EAGVTQFPSHSVIEKGQTVTLRCDPISGHDNLYWYRRVMGKEIKFLLHFVKESKQDESGMPNNRFLAERTGGTYSTLKVQPAELEDSGVYFCASSHWDTEAFFGQGTRLTVV.

The chain is built from TRBV18 and TRBJ2-1, with D uncertain. The V end lost 2 bases, the J end lost 6 bases, and 14 bases lay between the germline ends. The CDR3 is 15 amino acids. Germline V lookup: CDR1 KGHSH, CDR2 LQKENI. CDR3 nucleotide sequence: TGTGCCAGCTCACCATACCGGAGTCCGTCCAATGAGCAGTTCTTC. The encoded protein is CASSPYRSPSNEQFF.

This sequence joins TRBV6-5 and TRBJ1-2; D is undetermined. Trimming removed 2 bases at V and 2 bases at J, with 9 bases between. Germline V gene sequence: CDR1 MNHEY, CDR2 SVGAGI. The CDR3 length is 14 residues. CDR3 residues: CASSYATANYGYTF. The CDR3 region has the DNA TGTGCCAGCAGTTACGCCACAGCAAACTATGGCTACACCTTC.

The chain uses TRBV5-6 and TRBJ1-5; D is perhaps TRBD1 (5 bases). The CDR3 consists of 15 residues. Germline values: CDR1 SGHDT, CDR2 YYEEEE. Trimming pared 0 bases from V and 6 bases from J, leaving 13 bases between. In nucleotides, the CDR3 is TGTGCCAGCAGCTTGGCCGGGACGGGGAGTCAGCCCCAGCATTTT. Translating it yields CASSLAGTGSQPQHF.

The chain joins TRBV4-2 to TRBJ1-2, with no clear D. Trimming took off 2 bases at V and 1 base at J, with 20 bases between the two ends. This CDR3 is 18 amino acids long. CDR1 is LGHNA and CDR2 is YNFKEQ in the germline V gene. The CDR3 region is CASSQLGRGRPDNYGYTF. As DNA, the CDR3 is TGTGCCAGCAGCCAACTTGGCCGAGGCAGACCCGATAACTATGGCTACACCTTC.

The chain combines TRBV11-3 with TRBJ2-1; TRBD1 aligns across 9 bases. Trimming cost V 1 base and J 5 bases; bases outside gene matches: 6. Germline CDR1 SGHNT, CDR2 YENEEA. This CDR3 spans 16 amino acids. The CDR3 DNA is TGTGCCAGCAGCTTAGGGGGACAGGGTACCCACAATGAGCAGTTCTTC. Amino acid sequence: CASSLGGQGTHNEQFF.

The chain couples TRBV18 to TRBJ1-3; D is perhaps TRBD1 (5 bases). The CDR3 runs to 15 residues. Trimming cost V 4 bases and J 0 bases, with 10 bases left between them. Germline assignment: CDR1 KGHSH and CDR2 LQKENI. Here the CDR3 DNA reads TGTGCCAGCTCACTGGGGACCTACTCTGGAAACACCATATATTTT. Translated: CASSLGTYSGNTIYF.

V usage is TRBV19 and J usage is TRBJ2-1; the D is unclear. Trimming removed 1 base from V and 3 bases from J, with 4 bases in between. The CDR3 loop spans 13 amino acids. Germline loops: CDR1 LNHDA, CDR2 SQIVND (reference sequence). CDR3 amino acids: CASSIGGYNEQFF. The CDR3 DNA reads TGTGCCAGTAGTATAGGTGGCTACAATGAGCAGTTCTTC.

The chain joins TRBV5-1 to TRBJ2-3; 10 bases match TRBD2. Looked up from germline, CDR1 is SGHRS and CDR2 is YFSETQ. The ends lost 9 bases at V and 0 bases at J; junction bases unmatched: 4. This CDR3 region has 14 residues. The CDR3 loop is CATQRGGSTDTQYF. CDR3 sequence (DNA): TGCGCCACCCAGCGGGGGGGGAGCACAGATACGCAGTATTTT.

This chain connects TRBV11-1 to TRBJ2-2, with D uncertain. The germline V gene has CDR1 SGHAT and CDR2 FQDESV (reference sequence). Trimming pared 2 bases from V and 1 base from J, leaving 8 bases between. The CDR3 is made up of 15 amino acids. The CDR3 DNA is TGTGCCAGCAGCTTAAGGGTGGGGAACACCGGGGAGCTGTTTTTT. Its protein product is CASSLRVGNTGELFF.

This chain connects TRBV24-1 to TRBJ2-6, with D unclear. CDR1 and CDR2 (germline): KGHDR, SFDVKD. V lost 0 bases and J lost 4, with 6 bases in between. The CDR3 runs to 15 residues. CDR3 DNA: TGTGCCACCAGTGATTTGGGGTCCGGGGCCAACGTCCTGACTTTC. It yields the protein CATSDLGSGANVLTF.

The chain has TRBV7-3 and TRBJ2-5; D uncertain. Trimming stripped 1 base from V and 4 bases from J, with 7 bases between. The CDR3 extends over 13 amino acids. Germline CDR1 SGHTA, CDR2 FQGTGA. The CDR3 DNA is TGTGCCAGCAGCTTAAGGATGGGAGAGACCCAGTACTTC. Its protein is CASSLRMGETQYF.

J is TRBJ1-3 and V is TRBV9, with unresolved D. The CDR3 has 13 amino acids. V was trimmed by 0 bases and J by 4 bases, leaving 5 bases between them. CDR1 SGDLS and CDR2 YYNGEE come from the germline V gene. DNA for the CDR3: TGTGCCAGCAGCGTAGACGGGGGAAACACCATATATTTT. It yields the protein CASSVDGGNTIYF.

The table lists this clone with a few counts. The V call is TRBV15, the J call TRBJ1-2, with a tentative D call TRBD1 (6 bases). Germline loops: CDR1 LNHNV, CDR2 YYDKDF (reference sequence). V shed 1 base and J shed 4 bases, with 7 bases lying between them. CDR3 length: 13 amino acids. The CDR3 is CATSRGQAYGYTF. DNA for the CDR3: TGTGCCACCAGCAGAGGACAGGCCTATGGCTACACCTTC.

The chain employs TRBV7-3 and TRBJ2-2, with 12 bases aligning to TRBD2. Germline V lookup: CDR1 SGHTA, CDR2 FQGTGA. The CDR3 length is 16 residues. Trimming at V came to 4 bases and at J to 0 bases, leaving 0 bases not matched to a gene. The CDR3 DNA is TGTGCCAGCAGCTCTAGCGGGAGGGCGAACACCGGGGAGCTGTTTTTT. It codes for CASSSSGRANTGELFF.